A selection of T cell receptor beta chains follows, all from one sample in a study of shared clonotypes between healthy human individuals. Repertoires were generated with immunoSEQ multiplex PCR, while TCRdb's copy carries only in-frame clones and drops some. The sample records around 2.1 million clones, 90% to 97% being singletons. Sequences were obtained from naive CD4+ T cells sorted from blood. The source is a man aged 18 to 30 in good health. Each CDR3 is given with its conserved first and last residue. A D gene is named only where the DNA matches it firmly. Size tells how often a clone was seen (once, few, many) or the class of an expanded clone, and some rows leave it out.

clone_size d_call j_call v_call cdr3_nt cdr3_aa
. . TRBJ2-7 TRBV18 TGTGCCAGCTCACTACTCGACAGCTCCTACGAGCAGTACTTC CASSLLDSSYEQYF
once . TRBJ1-1 TRBV7-2 TGTGCCAGCAGCAGCCAGAGAATGAACACTGAAGCTTTCTTT CASSSQRMNTEAFF
few . TRBJ2-1 TRBV15 TGTGCCACCAGCAGAGTACCTGTCCGGATCGACAATGAGCAGTTCTTC CATSRVPVRIDNEQFF
. . TRBJ1-6 TRBV27 TGTGCCAGCAGACCCTCTGTCAATTCACCCCTCCACTTT CASRPSVNSPLHF
. . TRBJ2-1 TRBV7-2 TGTGCCAGCAGCTTAGCATCTAGCGCTACCTACAATGAGCAGTTCTTC CASSLASSATYNEQFF
. TRBD2 TRBJ2-7 TRBV7-2 TGTGCCAGCAGCAGTGGTCCTAGCGGTTACGAGCAGTACTTC CASSSGPSGYEQYF
. . TRBJ1-4 TRBV7-9 TGTGCCAGCAGTCCGGTGGCAGGGTACGAAAAACTGTTTTTT CASSPVAGYEKLFF
. . TRBJ2-3 TRBV4-1 TGCGCCAGCAGCCAAGTCGGGCAGTCCACAGATACGCAGTATTTT CASSQVGQSTDTQYF
. TRBD1 TRBJ1-4 TRBV15 TGTGCCACCAGCAGAGGGTGGACAGGGGCGAGTGATGATGAAAAACTGTTTTTT CATSRGWTGASDDEKLFF
. . TRBJ2-1 TRBV4-3 TGCGCCAGCAGCCAAGGGAACACCTTAAAGCAGTTCTTC CASSQGNTLKQFF
. TRBD1 TRBJ1-2 TRBV7-9 TGTGCCAGCAGCCCGACAGGGGGCGGGTATGGCTACACCTTC CASSPTGGGYGYTF
. . TRBJ1-1 TRBV7-2 TGTGCCAGCAGCTTAGCGACTGGCACTGAAGCTTTCTTT CASSLATGTEAFF
. . TRBJ1-1 TRBV30 TGTGCCTGGAAGGAGGGGCTGAACACTGAAGCTTTCTTT CAWKEGLNTEAFF
. TRBD1 TRBJ2-4 TRBV2 TGTGCCAGCAGTGTCGGACAGGGACGGGCCAAAAACATTCAGTACTTC CASSVGQGRAKNIQYF
. TRBD2 TRBJ2-1 TRBV7-2 TGTGCCAGCAGCTTCGGGGGGACCTACAATGAGCAGTTCTTC CASSFGGTYNEQFF
once . TRBJ2-5 TRBV30 TGTGCCACAAGACAGTTAAGCCAAGAGACCCAGTACTTC CATRQLSQETQYF